Following are 31 T cell receptor beta chains from one sample sequenced in a study of neoadjuvant nivolumab and ipilimumab in lung cancer (dated by TCRdb to the early 2020s). Library generation was performed with the immunoSEQ multiplex PCR assay. TCRdb's version of the immuneACCESS table is confined to in-frame rearrangements and falls short of the full clone set. An unresolved V gene accounts for under half of the shortfall where checked; the remainder is of unknown origin. This sample comprises 25,000 to 35,000 clones, 92% of them detected only once. The ten largest clones represent 2% to 2.5% of the sample. What the time point label conveys for this sample: at surgical resection after neoadjuvant nivolumab +/- ipilimumab. This sample comprised peripheral blood, obtained after neoadjuvant nivolumab, alone or with ipilimumab, at or shortly before surgery. The origin of the receptors is an adult with non-small cell lung cancer.

The J gene is TRBJ2-7, the V gene TRBV15; 8 nucleotides line up with TRBD1. J was trimmed by 3 bases and V by 0 bases; bases with no gene match: 10. The CDR3 totals 17 residues. Germline V gene data show CDR1 as LNHNV and CDR2 as YYDKDF (reference sequence). For the CDR3, the DNA is TGTGCCACCAGCAGAGATACTGGGACAGGATTACACTACGAGCAGTACTTC. Translating gives CATSRDTGTGLHYEQYF.

The V call is TRBV7-9, the J call TRBJ2-5, with a weak D call TRBD1 (6 bases). CDR1 and CDR2 from the germline V gene are SEHNR and FQNEAQ (reference sequence). This CDR3 region has 15 residues. Trimming shortened V by 3 bases and J by 0 bases, and 11 bases separated the two germline ends. The CDR3 loop reads CASSLRRTDQETQYF. For the CDR3, the DNA is TGTGCCAGCAGCTTGAGGAGGACAGACCAAGAGACCCAGTACTTC. The entire variable domain, with the rest obtained from reference TRBV7-9 and TRBJ2-5, is as follows: DTGVSQNPRHKITKRGQNVTFRCDPISEHNRLYWYRQTLGQGPEFLTYFQNEAQLEKSRLLSDRFSAERPKGSFSTLEIQRTEQGDSAMYLCASSLRRTDQETQYFGPGTRLLVL.

This chain uses TRBV6-1 with TRBJ2-6, with D tentatively TRBD1 (5 bases). CDR3 length: 14 residues. Trimming pared 5 bases from V and 3 bases from J, leaving 8 bases between. The germline gives CDR1 MNHNS, CDR2 SASEGT. CDR3 protein: CASSSGNGANVLTF. The CDR3 DNA sequence: TGTGCCAGCAGTTCAGGGAATGGGGCCAACGTCCTGACTTTC.

This rearrangement joins TRBV11-2 to TRBJ2-7; TRBD2 matches at 7 bases. This CDR3 has 15 amino acids. Unmatched junction bases numbered 11, after V lost 3 bases and J lost 6 bases. Germline lookup yields CDR1 SGHAT and CDR2 FQNNGV. CDR3 sequence reads: CASSLIGGRLGEQYF. Written as DNA, the CDR3 is TGTGCCAGCAGCTTGATCGGCGGGAGATTAGGCGAGCAGTACTTC.

The chain carries TRBV11-1 and TRBJ2-2, with 13 positions matching TRBD2. The CDR3 runs to 17 residues. Germline-derived CDR1 and CDR2 are SGHAT and FQDESV (reference sequence). The V and J ends lost 4 bases and 6 bases, in that order; junction bases with no gene match: 8. Written as DNA, the CDR3 is TGTGCCAGCAGCTCCACTAGCGGGAGGGAAGTCCCCGGGGAGCTGTTTTTT. This sequence encodes CASSSTSGREVPGELFF. Based on the CDR3 plus reference TRBV11-1 and TRBJ2-2, the full variable domain is EAEVAQSPRYKITEKSQAVAFWCDPISGHATLYWYRQILGQGPELLVQFQDESVVDDSQLPKDRFSAERLKGVDSTLKIQPAELGDSAMYLCASSSTSGREVPGELFFGEGSRLTVL.

The V gene is TRBV7-9, the J gene TRBJ2-7; D might be TRBD2 (5 bases). The CDR3 sequence is 13 residues long. V lost 6 bases to trimming and J lost 2 bases, with 11 bases between them. Germline-derived CDR1 and CDR2 are SEHNR and FQNEAQ (reference sequence). CDR3 loop: CASSPRGPYEQYF. CDR3 bases: TGTGCCAGCAGTCCTCGGGGTCCCTACGAGCAGTACTTC.

In nucleotides, the CDR3 is TGTGCCAGCGGGGGACAGGGGTCCTACGAGCAGTACTTC. Protein product: CASGGQGSYEQYF. This rearrangement joins TRBV25-1 to TRBJ2-7; 10 nucleotides align to TRBD1. Per germline, CDR1 MGHDK and CDR2 SYGVNS. CDR3 length equals 13 residues. The junction had 2 bases not matched to a gene; V was cut back by 8 bases and J by 1 base.

The V call is TRBV11-3, the J call TRBJ2-1, with D tentatively TRBD2 (6 bases). The germline V gene has CDR1 SGHNT and CDR2 YENEEA. The CDR3 loop spans 15 amino acids. Trimming removed 1 base at V and 4 bases at J, with 11 bases between. The CDR3, as DNA: TGTGCCAGCAGCTTAGGGGGTGGGGGGTACAATGAGCAGTTCTTC. This codes for CASSLGGGGYNEQFF.

The J gene is TRBJ2-3, the V gene TRBV5-1, with TRBD2 as a possible D gene (6 bases). Trimming cost V 4 bases and J 3 bases, with 18 bases left between them. CDR1 and CDR2 (germline): SGHRS, YFSETQ. The CDR3 spans 16 residues. The CDR3 DNA reads TGCGCCAGCAGCCCAGAGGGACTGGGCCGAACAGATACGCAGTATTTT. Its translation is CASSPEGLGRTDTQYF.

The rearrangement uses TRBV6-6 and TRBJ2-1; 8 bases are a match to TRBD2. The CDR3 sequence is 13 residues long. Germline V gene data show CDR1 as MNHNY and CDR2 as SVGAGI (reference sequence). The J segment lost 11 bases and the V segment lost 8 bases, leaving 11 bases of the junction unmatched. The CDR3 is CASGERLASKQFF. CDR3 in DNA: TGTGCCAGCGGAGAAAGACTAGCGAGTAAGCAGTTCTTC.

V usage is TRBV28 and J usage is TRBJ2-7; D uncertain. The CDR3 spans 12 residues. Germline CDR1 reads MDHEN; CDR2 reads SYDVKM. The V end was cut by 3 bases, the J end by 2 bases, with 5 bases between. CDR3 sequence (DNA): TGTGCCAGCAGTTTTTTCCCCTACGAGCAGTACTTC. Its translation: CASSFFPYEQYF.

The V and J genes are TRBV7-9 and TRBJ2-1; no definite D call. The V end was cut by 3 bases, the J end by 4 bases, with 10 bases between. This CDR3 contains 14 residues. CDR1 and CDR2 (germline): SEHNR, FQNEAQ (reference sequence). The CDR3 is CASSFGKVYNEQFF. The CDR3 region has the DNA TGTGCCAGCAGCTTTGGGAAGGTTTACAATGAGCAGTTCTTC.

The rearrangement links TRBV11-3 to TRBJ2-5, with a weak D call TRBD2 (6 bases). Germline values: CDR1 SGHNT, CDR2 YENEEA. Trimming cost V 3 bases and J 4 bases, with 9 bases left between them. The CDR3 has 13 residues. The CDR3 region has the DNA TGTGCCAGCAGCTTCCGGGGAGGAGAGACCCAGTACTTC. Translation gives CASSFRGGETQYF.

V usage is TRBV18 and J usage is TRBJ2-1; D gene ambiguous. Trimming removed 3 bases at V and 7 bases at J, with 10 bases between. The CDR3 spans 13 residues. CDR1 is KGHSH, CDR2 LQKENI, per germline. CDR3 bases: TGTGCCAGCTCACCGAAGACAAATAATGAGCAGTTCTTC. Its protein product is CASSPKTNNEQFF. Drawing the rest from reference TRBV18 and TRBJ2-1, the complete variable domain is NAGVMQNPRHLVRRRGQEARLRCSPMKGHSHVYWYRQLPEEGLKFMVYLQKENIIDESGMPKERFSAEFPKEGPSILRIQQVVRGDSAAYFCASSPKTNNEQFFGPGTRLTVL.

The J gene is TRBJ2-2, the V gene TRBV29-1, with 11 bases matching TRBD2. CDR3 size: 16 residues. After removal of 4 bases from V and 5 bases from J, the junction contained 9 bases not matched to a gene. Germline loops: CDR1 SQVTM, CDR2 ANQGSEA. CDR3 in amino acids: CSVATSGRGGTGELFF. CDR3 bases: TGCAGCGTTGCCACTAGCGGGAGAGGGGGGACCGGGGAGCTGTTTTTT.

This clone was observed once. This sequence joins TRBV25-1 and TRBJ2-5; no clear D gene. The germline V gene has CDR1 MGHDK and CDR2 SYGVNS. The CDR3 has 12 residues. Trimming took 7 bases from V and 2 from J, leaving 8 bases between them. CDR3 region: CASIYSQETQYF. The CDR3 nucleotides read TGTGCCAGCATCTACTCGCAAGAGACCCAGTACTTC.

The chain recombines TRBV9 with TRBJ2-7; 9 nucleotides agree with TRBD2. Germline CDR1 reads SGDLS; CDR2 reads YYNGEE. V shed 1 base and J 4 bases; nucleotides not matched to a gene: 9. The CDR3 sequence is 16 residues long. This CDR3 is CASSVFPGLAEYEQYF. CDR3 DNA sequence: TGTGCCAGCAGCGTATTTCCGGGACTAGCAGAATACGAGCAGTACTTC.

The rearrangement uses TRBV5-6 and TRBJ1-5, with 9 bases matching TRBD1. This CDR3 has 15 amino acids. J gave up 0 bases and V 4 bases, and 2 bases lay outside the gene matches. Germline V lookup: CDR1 SGHDT, CDR2 YYEEEE. The CDR3 region is CASSRTGDSNQPQHF. The CDR3 bases are TGTGCCAGCAGCCGGACAGGGGATAGCAATCAGCCCCAGCATTTT. Using reference TRBV5-6 and TRBJ1-5 for the parts outside the CDR3, the full variable domain is DAGVTQSPTHLIKTRGQQVTLRCSPKSGHDTVSWYQQALGQGPQFIFQYYEEEERQRGNFPDRFSGHQFPNYSSELNVNALLLGDSALYLCASSRTGDSNQPQHFGDGTRLSIL.

The genes are TRBV5-1 and TRBJ2-7; 12 bases match TRBD2. The CDR3 consists of 16 residues. Unmatched junction bases numbered 8, after V lost 2 bases and J lost 5 bases. Germline V gene sequence: CDR1 SGHRS, CDR2 YFSETQ. The CDR3 bases are TGCGCCAGCAGCTTAGATTCAGGACTAGCGGGAAACGAGCAGTACTTC. It yields the protein CASSLDSGLAGNEQYF.

The rearrangement links TRBV7-8 to TRBJ2-1; D gene unclear. This CDR3 spans 16 amino acids. Looked up from germline, CDR1 is SGHVS and CDR2 is FQNEAQ. V was pared by 1 base and J by 6 bases, with 16 bases between. The CDR3 DNA is TGTGCCAGCAGCTTAGGGCCTCTTACAGAAATCAATGAGCAGTTCTTC. It translates to CASSLGPLTEINEQFF.

This clone was counted only a few times. This chain joins TRBV19 and TRBJ2-2; TRBD1 aligns across 7 bases. The germline gives CDR1 LNHDA, CDR2 SQIVND (reference sequence). CDR3 size: 17 residues. The ends lost 4 bases at V and 1 base at J; junction bases unmatched: 9. DNA for the CDR3: TGTGCCAGTAGTAGAAGAGCCGGGACAGTGAACACCGGGGAGCTGTTTTTT. The encoded protein is CASSRRAGTVNTGELFF.

V and J are TRBV9 and TRBJ1-1; D ambiguous. The length of the CDR3 is 13 residues. CDR1 is SGDLS and CDR2 is YYNGEE in the germline V gene. The V gene lost 0 bases and the J gene lost 10 bases, with 13 bases spanning the gap. CDR3 DNA sequence: TGTGCCAGCAGCGTAGACACTCGGTCAGTAGCTTTCTTT. Amino acid sequence: CASSVDTRSVAFF.

As DNA, the CDR3 is TGTGCCATCAGCCCAACTAGCGGGAGTGCCGAGCAGTACTTC. Its translation: CAISPTSGSAEQYF. The chain employs TRBV10-3 and TRBJ2-7, with 11 nucleotides matching TRBD2. The CDR3 length is 14 residues. Germline V CDR1 and CDR2: ENHRY, SYGVKD. Trimming at V came to 6 bases and at J to 6 bases, leaving 7 bases not matched to a gene.

CDR3 bases: TGTGCCAGCTCACCACCGGCTAGTAGAAACACTGAAGCTTTCTTT. Its translation is CASSPPASRNTEAFF. This sequence joins TRBV18 and TRBJ1-1; no clear D. CDR3 length: 15 amino acids. Germline V gives CDR1 KGHSH, CDR2 LQKENI. Trimming shortened V by 0 bases and J by 2 bases, and 10 bases separated the two germline ends. The full variable domain, completed using reference TRBV18 and TRBJ1-1, is NAGVMQNPRHLVRRRGQEARLRCSPMKGHSHVYWYRQLPEEGLKFMVYLQKENIIDESGMPKERFSAEFPKEGPSILRIQQVVRGDSAAYFCASSPPASRNTEAFFGQGTRLTVV.

The genes are TRBV5-6 and TRBJ1-5, with D unclear. The CDR3 loop spans 15 amino acids. Trimming removed 1 base from V and 3 bases from J, with 11 bases in between. Germline values: CDR1 SGHDT, CDR2 YYEEEE. The CDR3 spells CASSLNTRPNQPQHF. The CDR3 DNA reads as TGTGCCAGCAGCTTGAACACAAGGCCCAATCAGCCCCAGCATTTT.

J is TRBJ2-1 and V is TRBV18, with TRBD1 matching over 9 bases. CDR1 KGHSH and CDR2 LQKENI come from the germline V gene. The J segment lost 6 bases and the V segment lost 3 bases, leaving 6 bases of the junction unmatched. The CDR3 totals 15 residues. CDR3 sequence: CASSPRDRATNEQFF. The CDR3 bases are TGTGCCAGCTCACCCCGGGACAGGGCCACCAATGAGCAGTTCTTC.

CDR3 sequence (DNA): TGTGCCAGCAGTGAACCGCTAAGGGTGAACACTGAAGCTTTCTTT. Translated: CASSEPLRVNTEAFF. The rearrangement links TRBV6-1 to TRBJ1-1; D gene unclear. This CDR3 is 15 amino acids long. Germline-derived CDR1 and CDR2 are MNHNS and SASEGT. V was trimmed by 2 bases and J by 0 bases, leaving 10 bases between them.

This rearrangement joins TRBV9 to TRBJ1-2; no definite D call. The V and J ends lost 2 bases and 4 bases respectively, with 12 bases between them. This CDR3 has 14 amino acids. Germline values: CDR1 SGDLS, CDR2 YYNGEE. DNA of the CDR3: TGTGCCAGCAGCGTTACAGCAACCGTCTATGGCTACACCTTC. Protein sequence: CASSVTATVYGYTF.

This chain joins TRBV5-5 and TRBJ1-1, with D uncertain. Per germline, CDR1 SGHKS and CDR2 YYEKEE (reference sequence). V was trimmed by 6 bases and J by 4 bases, leaving 16 bases between them. The CDR3 contains 14 residues. CDR3 loop: CASTAEHSLTEAFF. The DNA for the CDR3 is TGTGCCAGCACCGCAGAACACTCACTCACTGAAGCTTTCTTT.

The chain combines TRBV5-1 with TRBJ1-1; no definite D call. In germline, CDR1 is SGHRS, CDR2 YFSETQ. V dropped 0 bases and J dropped 1 base, with 7 bases sitting between them. This CDR3 is built from 14 residues. CDR3 in amino acids: CASSLVGRNTEAFF. CDR3 coding DNA: TGCGCCAGCAGCTTGGTTGGTAGGAACACTGAAGCTTTCTTT.

V gene TRBV5-4 combines with J gene TRBJ1-2; D not resolved. Germline V gene lookup returns CDR1 SGHNT and CDR2 YYREEE (reference sequence). Between the trimmed V and J ends, which lost 5 bases and 1 base, there was a span of 15 bases. This CDR3 is built from 15 residues. As DNA, the CDR3 is TGTGCCAGCAGATCCCCTAGTTCCTTTAACTATGGCTACACCTTC. Amino acid sequence: CASRSPSSFNYGYTF.